This T cell receptor beta chain comes out of a study of T cells in Graves' hyperthyroidism and ophthalmopathy. Study-wide results and limits: Among clonotypes expanded in thyroid above 0.001, most were also found in blood.

Duration under 3 months, a NOSPECS grade of at least 4, and a Clinical Activity Score of at least 3 characterized the ophthalmopathy patients. Cells are PBMCs isolated from approximately 9.2 ml of fresh blood. Authors of the study amplified TCR beta CDR3 regions from RNA transcripts. Initially, a first-round RT-PCR of the TCR CDR3 employed the HTBI primer set. TCRdb fed the multiplex PCR reads into MiXCR, producing one record per CDR3 protein. This table holds a few hundred thousand distinct CDR3 sequences, approximately 19% found once. The CDR3 sequence is 15 residues long. The ends lost 6 bases at V and 2 bases at J; junction bases unmatched: 5. Germline V CDR1 and CDR2: SNHLY, FYNNEI. This clonotype showed up many times. The antigen is not known.

The origin of this receptor is a man between 50 and 59 years old with Graves' ophthalmopathy. V usage is TRBV2 and J usage is TRBJ2-5; 11 positions match TRBD2. The specimen sequenced was blood. The CDR3 bases are TGTGCCAGCAGGATAGCGGGAGGGCGGCAAGAGACCCAGTACTTC. The encoded protein is CASRIAGGRQETQYF.